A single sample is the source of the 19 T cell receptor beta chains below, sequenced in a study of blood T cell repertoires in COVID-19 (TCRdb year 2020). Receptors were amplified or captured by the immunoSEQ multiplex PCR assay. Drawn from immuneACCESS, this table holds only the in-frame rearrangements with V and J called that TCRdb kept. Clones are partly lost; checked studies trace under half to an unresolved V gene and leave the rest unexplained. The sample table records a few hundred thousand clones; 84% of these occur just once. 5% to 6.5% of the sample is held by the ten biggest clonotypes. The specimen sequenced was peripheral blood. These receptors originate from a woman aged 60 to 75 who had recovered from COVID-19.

The CDR3 region is CASSSLEEETQYF. In DNA, the CDR3 is TGTGCCAGCAGCTCTCTAGAGGAGGAGACCCAGTACTTC. This chain uses TRBV7-2 with TRBJ2-5; D not certain. The CDR3 has 13 amino acids. Trimming left V 4 bases short and J 5 bases short, with 11 bases between. CDR1 SGHTA and CDR2 FQGNSA come from the germline V gene.

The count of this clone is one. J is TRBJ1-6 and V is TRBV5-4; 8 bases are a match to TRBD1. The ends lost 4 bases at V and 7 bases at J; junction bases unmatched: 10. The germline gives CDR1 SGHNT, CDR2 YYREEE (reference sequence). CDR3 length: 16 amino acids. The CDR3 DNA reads TGTGCCAGCAGCCTGGATGTGGACAGGGTCAATTCACCCCTCCACTTT. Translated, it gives CASSLDVDRVNSPLHF.

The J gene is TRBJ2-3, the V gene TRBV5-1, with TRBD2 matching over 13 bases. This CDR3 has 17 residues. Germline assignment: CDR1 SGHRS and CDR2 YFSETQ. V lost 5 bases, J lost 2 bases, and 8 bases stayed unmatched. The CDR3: CASSPGTSGAHTDTQYF. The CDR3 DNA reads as TGCGCCAGCAGTCCCGGGACTAGCGGGGCGCACACAGATACGCAGTATTTT.

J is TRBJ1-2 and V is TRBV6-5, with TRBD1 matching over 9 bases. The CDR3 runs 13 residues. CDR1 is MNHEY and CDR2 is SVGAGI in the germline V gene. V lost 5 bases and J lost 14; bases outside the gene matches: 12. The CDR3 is CASSQRTGGIVTF. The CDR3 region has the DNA TGTGCCAGCAGTCAACGCACAGGGGGCATAGTTACCTTC.

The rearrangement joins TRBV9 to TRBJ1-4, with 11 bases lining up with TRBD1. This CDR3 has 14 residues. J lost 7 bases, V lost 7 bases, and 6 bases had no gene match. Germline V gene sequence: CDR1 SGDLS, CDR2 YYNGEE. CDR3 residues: CASSRTGGIEKLFF. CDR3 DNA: TGTGCCAGCTCTCGGACAGGGGGCATTGAAAAACTGTTTTTT.

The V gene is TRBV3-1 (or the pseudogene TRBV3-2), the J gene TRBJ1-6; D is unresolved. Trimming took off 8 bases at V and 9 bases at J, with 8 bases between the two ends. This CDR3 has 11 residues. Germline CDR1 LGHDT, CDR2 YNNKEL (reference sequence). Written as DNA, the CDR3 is TGTGCCAGCGGTCCGGGTTCACCCCTCCACTTT. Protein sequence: CASGPGSPLHF.

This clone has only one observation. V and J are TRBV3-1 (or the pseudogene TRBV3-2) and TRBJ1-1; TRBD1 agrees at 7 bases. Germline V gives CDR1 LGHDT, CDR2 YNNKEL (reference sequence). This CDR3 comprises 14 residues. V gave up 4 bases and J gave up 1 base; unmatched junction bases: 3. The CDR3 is CASSPGQTNTEAFF. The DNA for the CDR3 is TGTGCCAGCAGCCCGGGACAGACGAACACTGAAGCTTTCTTT.

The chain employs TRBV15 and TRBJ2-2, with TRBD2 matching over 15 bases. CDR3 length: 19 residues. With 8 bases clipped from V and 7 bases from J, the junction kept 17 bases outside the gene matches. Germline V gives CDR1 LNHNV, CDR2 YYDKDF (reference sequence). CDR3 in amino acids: CATARRTSGGAGFIGELFF. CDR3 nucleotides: TGTGCCACCGCTCGGAGGACTAGCGGGGGGGCCGGGTTCATCGGGGAGCTGTTTTTT.

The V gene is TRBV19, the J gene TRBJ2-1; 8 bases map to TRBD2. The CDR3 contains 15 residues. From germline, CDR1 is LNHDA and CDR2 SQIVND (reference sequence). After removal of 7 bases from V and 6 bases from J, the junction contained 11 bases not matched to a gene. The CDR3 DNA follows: TGTGCCAGTATGTACGGGGGGGGTTTGGGCAATGAGCAGTTCTTC. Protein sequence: CASMYGGGLGNEQFF.

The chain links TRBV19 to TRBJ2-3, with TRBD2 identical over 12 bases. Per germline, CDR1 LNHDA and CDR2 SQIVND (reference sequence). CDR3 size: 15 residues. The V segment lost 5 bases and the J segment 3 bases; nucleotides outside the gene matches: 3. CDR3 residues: CASSGGLAGTDTQYF. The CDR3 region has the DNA TGTGCCAGTAGTGGCGGACTAGCGGGGACAGATACGCAGTATTTT.

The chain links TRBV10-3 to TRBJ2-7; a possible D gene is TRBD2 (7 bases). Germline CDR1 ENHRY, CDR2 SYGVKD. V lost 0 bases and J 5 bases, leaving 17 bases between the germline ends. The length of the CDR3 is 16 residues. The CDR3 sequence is CAISESKGGGSHEQYF. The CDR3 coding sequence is TGTGCCATCAGTGAGTCGAAAGGGGGGGGCAGCCACGAGCAGTACTTC.

The CDR3 is CSVRTPGTGVSYEQYF. The DNA of the CDR3 is TGCAGCGTCCGAACCCCCGGGACAGGGGTCTCCTACGAGCAGTACTTC. The rearrangement uses TRBV29-1 and TRBJ2-7, with 10 nucleotides matching TRBD1. The trim removed 6 bases at V and 0 bases at J, leaving 11 bases unmatched. The germline V gene has CDR1 SQVTM and CDR2 ANQGSEA. This CDR3 comprises 16 residues.

CDR3 in amino acids: CASGLNGGNEKLFF. In nucleotides, the CDR3 is TGTGCTAGTGGTTTGAACGGGGGTAATGAAAAACTGTTTTTT. The V gene is TRBV12-5, the J gene TRBJ1-4; D possibly corresponds to TRBD1 (5 bases). The CDR3 is 14 residues long. V shed 2 bases and J shed 4 bases, with 8 bases lying between them. Germline V gene data show CDR1 as LGHNT and CDR2 as FRNRAP.

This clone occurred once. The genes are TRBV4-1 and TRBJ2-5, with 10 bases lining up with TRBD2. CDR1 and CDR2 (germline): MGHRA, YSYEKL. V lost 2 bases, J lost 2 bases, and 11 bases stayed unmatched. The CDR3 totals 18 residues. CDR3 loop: CASSQRPPSGGAQETQYF. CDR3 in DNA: TGCGCCAGCAGCCAAAGACCCCCTAGCGGGGGAGCACAAGAGACCCAGTACTTC.

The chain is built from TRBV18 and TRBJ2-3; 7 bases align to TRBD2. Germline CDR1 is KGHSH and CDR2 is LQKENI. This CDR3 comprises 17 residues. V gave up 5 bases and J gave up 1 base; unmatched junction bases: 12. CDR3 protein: CASSFTVGLVGTDTQYF. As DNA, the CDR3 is TGTGCCAGCTCATTTACGGTTGGACTAGTGGGCACAGATACGCAGTATTTT.

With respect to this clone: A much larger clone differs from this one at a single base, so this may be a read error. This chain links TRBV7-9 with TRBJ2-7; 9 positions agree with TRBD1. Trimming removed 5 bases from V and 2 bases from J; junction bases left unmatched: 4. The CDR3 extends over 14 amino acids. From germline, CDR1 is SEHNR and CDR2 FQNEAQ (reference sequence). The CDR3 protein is CASSPGQGTYEQYF. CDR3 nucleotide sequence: TGTGCCAGCAGCCCGGGACAGGGTACCTACGAGCAGTACTTC.

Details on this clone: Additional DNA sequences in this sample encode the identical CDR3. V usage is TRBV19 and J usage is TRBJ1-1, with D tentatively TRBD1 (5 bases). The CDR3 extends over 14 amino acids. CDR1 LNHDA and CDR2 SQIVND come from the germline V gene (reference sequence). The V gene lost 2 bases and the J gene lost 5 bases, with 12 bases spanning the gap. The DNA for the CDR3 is TGTGCCAGTAGTATAAGGGGACTAGGGACTGAAGCTTTCTTT. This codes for CASSIRGLGTEAFF.

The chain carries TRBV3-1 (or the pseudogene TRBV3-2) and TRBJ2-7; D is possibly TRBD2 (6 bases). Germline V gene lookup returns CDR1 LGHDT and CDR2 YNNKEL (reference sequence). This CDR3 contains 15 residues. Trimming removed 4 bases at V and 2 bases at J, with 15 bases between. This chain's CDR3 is CASSPLLGGAYEQYF. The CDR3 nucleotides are TGTGCCAGCAGCCCCCTCTTGGGGGGAGCCTACGAGCAGTACTTC.

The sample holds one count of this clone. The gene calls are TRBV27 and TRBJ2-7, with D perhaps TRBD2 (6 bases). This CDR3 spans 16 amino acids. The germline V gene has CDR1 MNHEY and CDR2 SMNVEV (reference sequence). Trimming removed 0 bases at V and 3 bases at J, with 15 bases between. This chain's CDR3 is CASSLSFNLGGYEQYF. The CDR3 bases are TGTGCCAGCAGTTTATCGTTTAATCTCGGGGGCTACGAGCAGTACTTC.